The T cell receptor (beta chain) under discussion was sequenced for a study of cytomegalovirus exposure and HLA in healthy donors. PCR amplification relied on 60 Vbeta primers (plus 13 Jbeta primers). This table comes from immunoSEQ multiplex PCR, and its TCRdb copy is limited to in-frame clones, with some not included. The sample lists about 160,000 clones, around 72% occurring once. CDR1 is PRHDT and CDR2 is FYEKMQ in the germline V gene (reference sequence). The V and J ends lost 5 bases and 0 bases, in that order; junction bases with no gene match: 9. The CDR3 totals 17 residues. What was sequenced was PBMCs. This TCR came from a man between 45 and 60 years old in good health and CMV-seronegative. The chain uses TRBV13 and TRBJ2-1; 8 nucleotides line up with TRBD2. CDR3 in amino acids: CASSPATSAVSYNEQFF. The CDR3 DNA reads TGTGCCAGCAGCCCAGCGACTAGCGCCGTCTCCTACAATGAGCAGTTCTTC.